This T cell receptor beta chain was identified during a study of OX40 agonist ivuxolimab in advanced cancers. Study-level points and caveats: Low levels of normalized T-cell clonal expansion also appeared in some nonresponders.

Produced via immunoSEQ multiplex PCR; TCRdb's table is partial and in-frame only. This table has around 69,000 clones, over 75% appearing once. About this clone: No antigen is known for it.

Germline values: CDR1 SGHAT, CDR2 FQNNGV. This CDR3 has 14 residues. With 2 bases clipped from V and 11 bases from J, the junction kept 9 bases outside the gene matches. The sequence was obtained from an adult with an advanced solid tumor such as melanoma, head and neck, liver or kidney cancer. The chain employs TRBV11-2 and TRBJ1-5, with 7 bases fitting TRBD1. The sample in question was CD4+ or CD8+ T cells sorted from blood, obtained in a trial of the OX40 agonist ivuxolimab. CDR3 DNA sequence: TGTGCCAGCAGCTTACAACAGGGGAATATGGCCCAGCATTTT. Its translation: CASSLQQGNMAQHF. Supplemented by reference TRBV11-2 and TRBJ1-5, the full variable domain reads EAGVAQSPRYKIIEKRQSVAFWCNPISGHATLYWYQQILGQGPKLLIQFQNNGVVDDSQLPKDRFSAERLKGVDSTLKIQPAKLEDSAVYLCASSLQQGNMAQHFGDGTRLSIL.